This T cell receptor (beta chain) was recorded in a study of T cell changes during pregnancy in multiple sclerosis. The CDR3 has 13 amino acids. Germline V gene sequence: CDR1 MGHDK, CDR2 SYGVNS. The V end was cut by 2 bases, the J end by 4 bases, with 3 bases between. The data were produced by immunoSEQ multiplex PCR, yet TCRdb's version contains in-frame clones alone and is incomplete. Altogether roughly 40,000 clones are present, around 90% being singletons, with the ten largest covering 0.75% to 1%. Sequencing used CD4+ T cells from peripheral blood mononuclear cells, obtained after pregnancy. The clonotype originates from a female donor with multiple sclerosis, enrolled in a pregnancy study. V and J are TRBV25-1 and TRBJ1-6; D is unresolved. The CDR3 sequence is CASSEQYNSPLHF. DNA for the CDR3: TGTGCCAGCAGTGAACAGTATAATTCACCCCTCCACTTT.